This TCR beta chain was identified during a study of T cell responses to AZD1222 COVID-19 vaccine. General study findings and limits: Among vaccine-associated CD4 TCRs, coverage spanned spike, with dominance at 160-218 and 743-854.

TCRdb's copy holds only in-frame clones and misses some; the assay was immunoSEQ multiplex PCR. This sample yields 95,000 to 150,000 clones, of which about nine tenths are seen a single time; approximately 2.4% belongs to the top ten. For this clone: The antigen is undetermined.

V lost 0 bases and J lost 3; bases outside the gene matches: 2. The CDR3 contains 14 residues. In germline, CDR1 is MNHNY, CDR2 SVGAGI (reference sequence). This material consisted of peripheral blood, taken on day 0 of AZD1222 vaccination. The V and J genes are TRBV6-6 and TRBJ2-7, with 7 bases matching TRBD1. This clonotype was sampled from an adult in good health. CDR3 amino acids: CASSYSGTDYEQYF. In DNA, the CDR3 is TGTGCCAGCAGTTACTCCGGGACAGACTACGAGCAGTACTTC.